Listed below are T cell receptor beta chains from one sample, sequenced in a study of beta chain features in type 1 diabetes. Clones were sequenced by immunoSEQ multiplex PCR, and TCRdb holds only the in-frame ones, with some missing. The sample has around 500,000 clones, about an eighth seen once. Sequencing was carried out using naive CD4+ T cells from blood. The receptors come from a woman younger than 30 in good health. The CDR3 runs from the conserved cysteine through the conserved F or W. The D gene is left open where the match is weak. Only part of the rows carry a size: once, few, many, or a class if the clone is expanded.

TRBV18,-,few,TRBJ2-6,CASSQSSGANVLTF,TGTGCCAGCTCACAAAGCTCTGGGGCCAACGTCCTGACTTTC
TRBV19,-,few,TRBJ2-7,CASSMIGYEQYF,TGTGCCAGTAGTATGATAGGGTACGAGCAGTACTTC
TRBV23-1,TRBD1,-,TRBJ1-2,CARKQGVNGYTF,TGCGCCAGGAAACAGGGGGTTAATGGCTACACCTTC
TRBV29-1,TRBD2,-,TRBJ2-3,CSTSERGSTDTQYF,TGCAGCACCTCGGAGCGGGGGAGCACAGATACGCAGTATTTT
TRBV9,-,-,TRBJ2-3,CASSVEGRFTDTQYF,TGTGCCAGCAGCGTCGAGGGCAGGTTCACAGATACGCAGTATTTT
TRBV7-7,-,few,TRBJ2-3,CASSLGAMRDSDTQYF,TGTGCCAGCAGCTTAGGGGCGATGAGGGACTCGGATACGCAGTATTTT
TRBV7-2,TRBD1,-,TRBJ1-2,CASSPRTGELTGYTF,TGTGCCAGCAGCCCTCGGACAGGGGAGCTCACGGGCTACACCTTC
TRBV5-1,TRBD1,few,TRBJ1-1,CASSLTGDTEAFF,TGCGCCAGCAGCTTAACAGGGGATACTGAAGCTTTCTTT
TRBV5-1,-,-,TRBJ2-1,CASSTDGGYNEQFF,TGCGCCAGCAGCACGGACGGAGGCTACAATGAGCAGTTCTTC
TRBV30,-,few,TRBJ1-2,CAWSAQKNYGYTF,TGTGCCTGGAGTGCCCAAAAGAACTATGGCTACACCTTC